The entry below describes one T cell receptor (beta chain). Trimming removed 3 bases from V and 6 bases from J; junction bases left unmatched: 13. The CDR3 extends over 18 amino acids. From germline, CDR1 is LNHDA and CDR2 SQIVND (reference sequence). The data are from a study of blood T cell repertoires in COVID-19. Study background: Spain, Italy and the United States supplied samples that represented acute and convalescent COVID-19. The cDNA or gDNA used as material had been derived from T cells, B-cell-depleted T cells, or PBMCs.

The method was immunoSEQ multiplex PCR; TCRdb's version includes in-frame clones alone and lacks a portion of them. The sample yields about 52,000 clones, around 85% seen once. Specimen: peripheral blood. This TCR was recovered from a human donor in a cohort sampled during active COVID-19. The V and J genes are TRBV19 and TRBJ2-2, with 10 bases that match TRBD2. CDR3 coding DNA: TGTGCCAGTAGTATTTTATTAGCGGGGGGCCCCGGGTCCGGGGAGCTGTTTTTT. Protein: CASSILLAGGPGSGELFF.